Listed below are T cell receptor beta chains from one sample, sequenced in a study of vaccination and CD4 T cells after COVID-19. TCRdb passed the PCR reads through MiXCR, listing each CDR3 protein once. The sample yields 6,000 to 7,500 distinct CDR3 sequences, 49% seen once. Their recognized antigens are unknown. Sequenced sample: CD4+ T cells from blood, cultured in vitro. The receptors stem from a human donor in good health. Both conserved end residues are part of each CDR3. Each record gives: CDR3 length, J gene, V gene, CDR3 protein.

16,TRBJ2-2,TRBV7-7,CASSQGGSPNTGELFF
15,TRBJ1-5,TRBV19,CASSTRGEGVQPQHF
21,TRBJ1-5,TRBV18,CASSAQTAGTGRERGNQPQHF
14,TRBJ2-7,TRBV20-1,CSGTGTIASYEQYF
15,TRBJ2-7,TRBV23-1,CASSQGHRRAYEQYF
14,TRBJ1-6,TRBV20-1,CSARGPGQRSPLHF
14,TRBJ1-2,TRBV5-4,CASSFDSLNYGYTF
15,TRBJ2-3,TRBV5-1,CASSLVGSGTDTQYF
16,TRBJ1-5,TRBV6-5,CASSYLGARVSQPQHF
15,TRBJ1-5,TRBV7-2,CASSLVGLFNQPQHF
14,TRBJ1-1,TRBV2,CASGKGDPNTEAFF
15,TRBJ1-1,TRBV4-2,CASSPSWGTNTEAFF
13,TRBJ2-3,TRBV5-4,CASSLAGTDTQYF
14,TRBJ2-3,TRBV11-2,CASSSGTVADTQYF
12,TRBJ2-2,TRBV4-2,CASSQVTGELFF
14,TRBJ2-5,TRBV7-2,CASSLAGGLGTQYF
16,TRBJ2-1,TRBV15,CATRPGDLLINNEQFF
13,TRBJ1-1,TRBV28,CASSRGGRTEAFF
15,TRBJ2-6,TRBV2,CASSEAGVGANVLTF
15,TRBJ2-5,TRBV19,CASISRLAGEETQYF
15,TRBJ2-1,TRBV5-4,CASSSEGWSYNEQFF
14,TRBJ1-2,TRBV7-6,CASSIGDRTYGYTF
16,TRBJ1-5,TRBV4-1,CASSQEVTGGNQPQHF
14,TRBJ1-5,TRBV6-1,CASIQGSVGQPQHF
13,TRBJ1-2,TRBV5-4,CASSLAGGVGYTF
16,TRBJ2-3,TRBV7-8,CASSLRTSGSRDTQYF
14,TRBJ1-2,TRBV18,CASSPPWGNYGYTF
13,TRBJ1-5,TRBV6-5,CASSLKGAQPQHF
18,TRBJ2-7,TRBV7-9,CASSEKNSGREGSYEQYF
15,TRBJ1-5,TRBV6-5,CASSYSIQGNQPQHF
15,TRBJ2-3,TRBV20-1,CSARDRGGATDTQYF
15,TRBJ1-1,TRBV6-1,CASSSKPTVNTEAFF
16,TRBJ2-2,TRBV6-1,CASSRLLSGATGELFF
12,TRBJ1-2,TRBV7-2,CASSLAAGGYTF
16,TRBJ2-7,TRBV27,CASSPIRPSGVNEQYF
14,TRBJ2-3,TRBV6-5,CASSWVHTTDTQYF
16,TRBJ2-5,TRBV7-8,CASSSRTSGFQETQYF
14,TRBJ1-2,TRBV19,CASTLGQGLGGYTF
15,TRBJ2-7,TRBV5-1,CASSLAGQGAYEQYF
16,TRBJ1-2,TRBV14,CASSQDKALAIQGYTF
14,TRBJ2-7,TRBV20-1,CSARVLNFGYEQYF
14,TRBJ1-4,TRBV7-6,CASQRQGADEKLFF
12,TRBJ1-5,TRBV18,CASRTDHQPQHF
17,TRBJ2-3,TRBV7-2,CASSLNPPRGGGDTQYF
14,TRBJ1-6,TRBV12-3/TRBV12-4,CASSRTGDNSPLHF
12,TRBJ1-2,TRBV12-3/TRBV12-4,CASTQGAAGYTF
14,TRBJ1-6,TRBV7-2,CASSSQGSNSPLHF
13,TRBJ1-2,TRBV5-1,CASSFGENYGYTF